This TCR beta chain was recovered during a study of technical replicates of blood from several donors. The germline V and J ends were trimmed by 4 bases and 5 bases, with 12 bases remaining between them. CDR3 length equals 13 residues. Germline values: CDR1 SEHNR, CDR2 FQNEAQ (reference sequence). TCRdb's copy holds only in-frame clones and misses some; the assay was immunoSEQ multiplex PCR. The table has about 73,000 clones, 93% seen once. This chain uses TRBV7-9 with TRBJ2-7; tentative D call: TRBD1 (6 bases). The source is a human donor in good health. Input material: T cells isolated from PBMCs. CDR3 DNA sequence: TGTGCCAGCAGCTGGACAGCCTACAACGAGCAGTACTTC. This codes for CASSWTAYNEQYF.